This passage covers 18 T cell receptor beta chains from one sample sequenced in a study of cytomegalovirus exposure and HLA in healthy donors. PCR employed 60 Vbeta and 13 Jbeta primers. Profiled with immunoSEQ multiplex PCR; TCRdb holds only in-frame clones, not every one. Of roughly 190,000 clones listed, approximately 75% are singletons. Sequencing used PBMCs. All receptors derive from a man younger than 45 in good health and CMV-seropositive.

This clone was observed a handful of times. The chain combines TRBV5-1 with TRBJ2-3; TRBD2 matches at 15 bases. V was pared by 4 bases and J by 3 bases, with 12 bases of the junction left unmatched. The germline V gene encodes CDR1 SGHRS and CDR2 YFSETQ. There are 19 residues in the CDR3. The CDR3 DNA is TGCGCCAGCAGCCCGGGACTAGCGGGAGGAGTAGTCTGGACAGATACGCAGTATTTT. This gives the protein CASSPGLAGGVVWTDTQYF.

This chain uses TRBV7-3 with TRBJ2-3; 13 bases line up with TRBD2. CDR3 length: 20 residues. The V gene's germline CDR1 is SGHTA and CDR2 FQGTGA. The V and J ends lost 5 bases and 3 bases, in that order; junction bases with no gene match: 17. DNA for the CDR3: TGTGCCAGCAGCCAAGCTCGTCCCGGACTAGCGGGAGTGTCGACAGATACGCAGTATTTT. Protein: CASSQARPGLAGVSTDTQYF.

V usage is TRBV19 and J usage is TRBJ1-6, with D possibly matching TRBD1 (6 bases). The CDR3 runs to 15 residues. Per the germline V gene, CDR1 is LNHDA and CDR2 is SQIVND (reference sequence). V shed 1 base and J shed 8 bases, with 12 bases lying between them. The CDR3 sequence is CASSIVVQGHSPLHF. In nucleotides, the CDR3 is TGTGCCAGTAGTATAGTGGTACAGGGCCATTCACCCCTCCACTTT.

This chain connects TRBV4-1 to TRBJ2-5; tentatively, D is TRBD1 (5 bases). Germline lookup yields CDR1 MGHRA and CDR2 YSYEKL. The ends were cut back, 4 bases at V and 0 bases at J, with 6 bases in the middle. The CDR3 is 13 amino acids. CDR3 DNA sequence: TGCGCCAGCAGCCCGACAGACCAAGAGACCCAGTACTTC. Protein: CASSPTDQETQYF.

This clone was counted a single time. The V call is TRBV5-1, the J call TRBJ2-3, with a tentative D call TRBD2 (6 bases). The CDR3 runs 19 residues. Trimming shortened V by 0 bases and J by 3 bases, and 23 bases separated the two germline ends. Germline loops: CDR1 SGHRS, CDR2 YFSETQ. DNA for the CDR3: TGCGCCAGCAGCTTGGCCCCGCGACTGGGGGACGGGAGTACAGATACGCAGTATTTT. Encoded protein: CASSLAPRLGDGSTDTQYF.

The rearrangement uses TRBV28 and TRBJ1-6, with a tentative D call TRBD1 (6 bases). CDR3 length: 18 residues. Germline CDR1 MDHEN, CDR2 SYDVKM. V shed 3 bases and J shed 10 bases, with 25 bases lying between them. The CDR3 region has the DNA TGTGCCAGCAGTTTCGGTTTGGGTTCCACGGACAGTGCCTCACCCCTCCACTTT. Amino acids: CASSFGLGSTDSASPLHF.

This chain connects TRBV27 to TRBJ2-7, with 9 nucleotides matching TRBD2. In germline, CDR1 is MNHEY, CDR2 SMNVEV (reference sequence). J lost 4 bases, V lost 6 bases, and 7 bases had no gene match. The CDR3 has 14 residues. This CDR3 reads CASRISGGPYEQYF. The CDR3 nucleotides are TGTGCCAGCAGGATTAGCGGGGGTCCTTACGAGCAGTACTTC.

A word on this clone: Mismatch with germline at one junction end may stem from a read error. The chain links TRBV7-9 to TRBJ1-2, with a tentative D call TRBD1 (6 bases). Germline V gives CDR1 SEHNR, CDR2 FQNEAQ (reference sequence). The CDR3 loop spans 15 amino acids. The CDR3, as DNA: TGTTCCAGCAGCCAAAACGACAGGAGTTCCTATGGCTACACCTTC. Translation: CSSSQNDRSSYGYTF.

The rearrangement links TRBV6-5 to TRBJ2-7, with TRBD1 identical over 8 bases. The length of the CDR3 is 15 residues. V shed 5 bases and J 0 bases; nucleotides not matched to a gene: 6. CDR1 and CDR2 from the germline V gene are MNHEY and SVGAGI. CDR3 protein: CASSTTGGLSYEQYF. DNA for the CDR3: TGTGCCAGCAGTACAACAGGGGGTCTCTCCTACGAGCAGTACTTC.

This chain connects TRBV9 to TRBJ2-5; 8 bases fit TRBD2. CDR3 length: 15 residues. The junction had 6 bases not matched to a gene; V was cut back by 0 bases and J by 5 bases. Germline-derived CDR1 and CDR2 are SGDLS and YYNGEE. The chain's CDR3 is CASSVEAGVQETQYF. CDR3 coding DNA: TGTGCCAGCAGCGTAGAAGCGGGAGTTCAGGAGACCCAGTACTTC.

This clone was detected only a few times. V is TRBV19 and J is TRBJ2-3; TRBD1 is a possible D gene (5 bases). The CDR3 extends over 15 amino acids. V was cut by 3 bases and J by 2 bases, with 12 bases left in between. The germline gives CDR1 LNHDA, CDR2 SQIVND (reference sequence). In DNA form, the CDR3 reads TGTGCCAGTAGTATTACAGGAGATCTCACAGATACGCAGTATTTT. This gives the protein CASSITGDLTDTQYF. Based on the CDR3 plus reference TRBV19 and TRBJ2-3, the full variable domain is DGGITQSPKYLFRKEGQNVTLSCEQNLNHDAMYWYRQDPGQGLRLIYYSQIVNDFQKGDIAEGYSVSREKKESFPLTVTSAQKNPTAFYLCASSITGDLTDTQYFGPGTRLTVL.

The chain uses TRBV28 and TRBJ2-7, with D hard to call. The V gene's germline CDR1 is MDHEN and CDR2 SYDVKM. This CDR3 comprises 14 residues. With 7 bases removed from V and 0 bases from J, the gap between germline ends came to 13 bases. CDR3 nucleotide sequence: TGTGCCAGCAACACCGCTCGCCGCTCCTACGAGCAGTACTTC. Encoded protein: CASNTARRSYEQYF.

This chain connects TRBV7-8 to TRBJ2-5; maybe TRBD1 (6 bases). The end of the DNA aligns better with TRBJ2-7, so the J call may be wrong. CDR3 size: 15 residues. Germline V CDR1 and CDR2: SGHVS, FQNEAQ. CDR3: CASSKAGDVPYEQYF. CDR3 coding DNA: TGTGCCAGCAGCAAGGCAGGGGACGTCCCCTACGAGCAGTACTTC.

Concerning this clone itself: Additional DNA sequences in this sample encode the identical CDR3. This chain joins TRBV6-5 and TRBJ2-3; D might be TRBD1 (6 bases). The germline V and J ends were trimmed by 4 bases and 1 base, with 9 bases remaining between them. The CDR3 is 14 residues long. CDR1 is MNHEY, CDR2 SVGAGI, per germline. The CDR3 reads CASSFRQGTDTQYF. CDR3 coding DNA: TGTGCCAGCAGTTTTAGACAGGGCACAGATACGCAGTATTTT.

The chain links TRBV6-6 to TRBJ1-5; TRBD1 matches at 8 bases. V lost 8 bases to trimming and J lost 3 bases; unmatched junction nucleotides: 9. CDR3 length equals 15 residues. The V gene's germline CDR1 is MNHNY and CDR2 SVGAGI (reference sequence). The DNA for the CDR3 is TGTGCCAGCGAACCCAACAGGGGGGCCAATCAGCCCCAGCATTTT. This gives the protein CASEPNRGANQPQHF.

The chain employs TRBV15 and TRBJ2-5; 8 positions agree with TRBD2. The J call may be faulty, since TRBJ2-7 better matches the DNA end. This CDR3 is 14 amino acids long. Looked up from germline, CDR1 is LNHNV and CDR2 is YYDKDF (reference sequence). CDR3 bases: TGTGCCACCAGCTACCAGCGGGAGAGGTACGAGCAGTACTTC. Protein: CATSYQRERYEQYF.

This chain links TRBV18 with TRBJ1-1; 7 bases align to TRBD1. The V gene's germline CDR1 is KGHSH and CDR2 LQKENI. V shed 4 bases, J shed 0 bases, and the junction held 5 bases outside the gene matches. CDR3 length: 15 residues. The CDR3 here is CASSLRTGLNTEAFF. The CDR3 DNA sequence: TGTGCCAGCTCACTCCGGACAGGATTGAACACTGAAGCTTTCTTT.

The chain links TRBV19 to TRBJ1-4, with D possibly being TRBD1 (5 bases). V lost 2 bases and J 5 bases, leaving 9 bases between the germline ends. CDR1 LNHDA and CDR2 SQIVND come from the germline V gene (reference sequence). This CDR3 is 14 amino acids long. CDR3 protein: CASSIWGRNEKLFF. The CDR3 DNA sequence: TGTGCCAGTAGTATATGGGGCCGGAATGAAAAACTGTTTTTT.